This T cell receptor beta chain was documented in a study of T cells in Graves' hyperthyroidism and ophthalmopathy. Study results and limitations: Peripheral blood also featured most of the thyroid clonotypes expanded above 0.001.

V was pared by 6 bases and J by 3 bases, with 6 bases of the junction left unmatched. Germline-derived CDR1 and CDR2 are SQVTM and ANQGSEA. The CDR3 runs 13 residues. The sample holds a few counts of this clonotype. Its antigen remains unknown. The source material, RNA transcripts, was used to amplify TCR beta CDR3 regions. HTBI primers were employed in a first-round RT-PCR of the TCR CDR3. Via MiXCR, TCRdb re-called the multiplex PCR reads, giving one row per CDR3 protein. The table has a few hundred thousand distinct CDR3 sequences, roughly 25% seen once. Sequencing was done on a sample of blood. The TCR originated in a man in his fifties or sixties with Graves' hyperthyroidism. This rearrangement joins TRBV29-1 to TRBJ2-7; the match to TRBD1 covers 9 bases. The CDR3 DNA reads TGCAGCGTCGACCCGGGACAGGGCTACGAGCAGTACTTC. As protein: CSVDPGQGYEQYF.